The 26 T cell receptor beta chains below come from one sample, sequenced in a study of OX40 agonist ivuxolimab in advanced cancers. Only in-frame clones appear in the TCRdb table, and some are missing; sequencing was by immunoSEQ multiplex PCR. The data hold approximately 58,000 clones, with 86% observed a single time. This sample comprised CD4+ or CD8+ T cells sorted from blood, obtained in a trial of the OX40 agonist ivuxolimab. The receptors shown here come from an adult with an advanced solid tumor such as melanoma, head and neck, liver or kidney cancer.

This clone appeared many times. The chain employs TRBV9 and TRBJ1-5, with D possibly being TRBD1 (6 bases). Per germline, CDR1 SGDLS and CDR2 YYNGEE. V was shortened by 0 bases and J by 5 bases, with 12 bases between the two germline ends. This CDR3 region has 15 residues. This CDR3 is CASSVDGGADQPQHF. CDR3 coding DNA: TGTGCCAGCAGCGTAGATGGGGGCGCGGATCAGCCCCAGCATTTT.

CDR3 sequence reads: CASSTGQTNSPLHF. The CDR3 bases are TGTGCCAGCAGCACGGGACAAACGAATTCACCCCTCCACTTT. The chain combines TRBV28 with TRBJ1-6; a weak D match, TRBD1 (6 bases). Germline V gene sequence: CDR1 MDHEN, CDR2 SYDVKM. V was clipped by 6 bases and J by 7 bases, with 13 bases between them. CDR3 length: 14 residues.

V usage is TRBV7-9 and J usage is TRBJ1-5, with D unresolved. CDR1 is SEHNR, CDR2 FQNEAQ, per germline (reference sequence). Trimming took off 1 base at V and 0 bases at J, with 7 bases between the two ends. The CDR3 has 15 residues. This chain's CDR3 is CASSLEGGSNQPQHF. The CDR3 nucleotides read TGTGCCAGCAGCTTAGAAGGCGGTAGCAATCAGCCCCAGCATTTT.

The chain carries TRBV29-1 and TRBJ2-3; D is unclear. The germline CDR1 and CDR2 sequences are SQVTM and ANQGSEA. This CDR3 is 13 amino acids long. In DNA form, the CDR3 reads TGCACCTATAGTGGGTCACTGACAGATACGCAGTATTTT. Translated: CTYSGSLTDTQYF.

This chain uses TRBV7-2 with TRBJ2-1; 10 bases fit TRBD2. Germline V gene lookup returns CDR1 SGHTA and CDR2 FQGNSA. V dropped 0 bases and J dropped 7; count of bases not matched to a gene: 3. This CDR3 is 15 amino acids long. CDR3 residues: CASSLAPSGGNEQFF. In DNA form, the CDR3 reads TGTGCCAGCAGCTTAGCCCCTAGCGGGGGTAATGAGCAGTTCTTC.

The chain combines TRBV28 with TRBJ1-5; D ambiguous. The germline V and J ends were trimmed by 3 bases and 0 bases, with 6 bases remaining between them. CDR3 size: 14 residues. Germline V CDR1 and CDR2: MDHEN, SYDVKM. The DNA for the CDR3 is TGTGCCAGCAGTTTGGACCTTAGCAATCAGCCCCAGCATTTT. It codes for CASSLDLSNQPQHF.

The rearrangement links TRBV18 to TRBJ1-1, with D perhaps matching TRBD1 (5 bases). There are 14 residues in the CDR3. CDR1 KGHSH and CDR2 LQKENI come from the germline V gene. Trimming cost V 2 bases and J 7 bases, with 14 bases left between them. The CDR3 DNA follows: TGTGCCAGCTCACCAAATGAGGGGCGGGATGAAGCTTTCTTT. Its protein is CASSPNEGRDEAFF.

This clone was counted only a few times. This sequence joins TRBV7-9 and TRBJ2-5; D assignment may be TRBD1 or TRBD2 (5 bases each). Germline lookup yields CDR1 SEHNR and CDR2 FQNEAQ (reference sequence). V lost 1 base and J lost 1, with 13 bases in between. The CDR3 is 16 amino acids. This chain's CDR3 is CASSLGMGVAQETQYF. The DNA of the CDR3 is TGTGCCAGCAGCTTAGGAATGGGGGTGGCCCAAGAGACCCAGTACTTC.

V usage is TRBV19 and J usage is TRBJ2-2; no firm D call. Trimming left V 4 bases short and J 1 base short, with 4 bases between. This CDR3 region has 13 residues. The V gene's germline CDR1 is LNHDA and CDR2 SQIVND (reference sequence). The CDR3 sequence is CASSTGNTGELFF. The CDR3, as DNA: TGTGCCAGTAGTACGGGGAACACCGGGGAGCTGTTTTTT.

This clone was observed a few times. V gene TRBV6-6 combines with J gene TRBJ1-6; 9 nucleotides agree with TRBD1. The CDR3 extends over 15 amino acids. V gave up 6 bases and J gave up 9 bases; unmatched junction bases: 9. Germline loops: CDR1 MNHNY, CDR2 SVGAGI (reference sequence). The CDR3 nucleotides are TGTGCCAGCAGCGTCTCGGACAGGGGTGGTTCACCCCTCCACTTT. Translation gives CASSVSDRGGSPLHF.

CDR3 residues: CASSPEAGPNTDTQYF. Here the CDR3 DNA reads TGTGCCAGCAGCCCCGAAGCGGGGCCTAACACAGATACGCAGTATTTT. This chain joins TRBV6-6 and TRBJ2-3; TRBD2 matches at 7 bases. The CDR3 loop spans 16 amino acids. Trimming removed 6 bases from V and 2 bases from J; junction bases left unmatched: 11. The germline V gene has CDR1 MNHNY and CDR2 SVGAGI (reference sequence).

The chain combines TRBV19 with TRBJ2-7; the D is unclear. Trimming stripped 4 bases from V and 3 bases from J, with 19 bases between. Germline CDR1 and CDR2: LNHDA and SQIVND (reference sequence). The CDR3 contains 16 residues. The CDR3 reads CASSTRLRRPVYEQYF. CDR3 sequence (DNA): TGTGCCAGTAGTACCCGACTTAGGAGACCCGTCTACGAGCAGTACTTC.

This rearrangement joins TRBV7-3 to TRBJ1-3; unclear D gene. The germline V gene has CDR1 SGHTA and CDR2 FQGTGA. Trimming left V 5 bases short and J 0 bases short, with 11 bases between. The CDR3 length is 15 residues. CDR3 region: CASSPSRSSGNTIYF. CDR3 sequence (DNA): TGTGCCAGCAGCCCATCGCGGAGCTCTGGAAACACCATATATTTT.

This clone was observed a few times. This chain uses TRBV4-2 with TRBJ1-2; no reliable D call. This CDR3 spans 17 amino acids. V lost 1 base and J lost 0, with 15 bases in between. Germline CDR1 reads LGHNA; CDR2 reads YNFKEQ. CDR3 in DNA: TGTGCCAGCAGCCAAGTTTATGGGGTGGTGGCTAACTATGGCTACACCTTC. As protein: CASSQVYGVVANYGYTF.

The chain couples TRBV7-2 to TRBJ2-4; D unresolved. V lost 8 bases to trimming and J lost 0 bases, with 8 bases between them. The CDR3 totals 13 residues. CDR1 and CDR2 from the germline V gene are SGHTA and FQGNSA. CDR3 residues: CASGETAKNIQYF. The DNA of the CDR3 is TGTGCCAGCGGCGAAACAGCCAAAAACATTCAGTACTTC.

The chain carries TRBV2 and TRBJ2-3; maybe TRBD2 (6 bases). This CDR3 region has 12 residues. Germline lookup yields CDR1 SNHLY and CDR2 FYNNEI. Trimming removed 10 bases at V and 4 bases at J, with 12 bases between. The chain's CDR3 is CAIRRGADTQYF. The CDR3 coding sequence is TGTGCCATTAGGAGGGGCGCAGATACGCAGTATTTT.

The V and J genes are TRBV7-8 and TRBJ1-5; D is uncertain. Trimming left V 5 bases short and J 2 bases short, with 16 bases between. CDR3 length: 16 amino acids. Germline V CDR1 and CDR2: SGHVS, FQNEAQ. Here the CDR3 reads CASSPIRFGGNQPQHF. Written as DNA, the CDR3 is TGTGCCAGCAGCCCGATTAGATTCGGGGGCAATCAGCCCCAGCATTTT. Looking up the rest from reference TRBV7-8 and TRBJ1-5 gives the full variable domain: GAGVSQSPRYKVAKRGQDVALRCDPISGHVSLFWYQQALGQGPEFLTYFQNEAQLDKSGLPSDRFFAERPEGSVSTLKIQRTQQEDSAVYLCASSPIRFGGNQPQHFGDGTRLSIL.

The chain recombines TRBV7-3 with TRBJ2-5; D not certain. The CDR3 contains 13 residues. Trimming removed 5 bases from V and 5 bases from J, with 12 bases in between. The germline V gene encodes CDR1 SGHTA and CDR2 FQGTGA. CDR3 sequence (DNA): TGTGCCAGCAGCCCGGGTGGAAAGGAGACCCAGTACTTC. Its translation: CASSPGGKETQYF.

This chain links TRBV5-5 with TRBJ2-1; TRBD2 matches at 9 bases. Germline trimming cut 4 bases from V and 4 bases from J; bases unmatched to any gene: 12. CDR1 and CDR2 (germline): SGHKS, YYEKEE (reference sequence). The CDR3 covers 17 residues. The CDR3 spells CASSRSLPTSGYNEQFF. Here the CDR3 DNA reads TGTGCCAGCAGCCGCTCCCTGCCGACTAGCGGATACAATGAGCAGTTCTTC.

This clone has only a few counts. The genes are TRBV15 and TRBJ1-5; D not resolved. Between the trimmed V and J ends, which lost 5 bases and 4 bases, there was a span of 21 bases. Per germline, CDR1 LNHNV and CDR2 YYDKDF (reference sequence). The CDR3 totals 17 residues. The CDR3 bases are TGTGCCACCAGCCCCCGCGCGGCCTCCTCGTGGAATCAGCCCCAGCATTTT. Protein sequence: CATSPRAASSWNQPQHF.

CDR3 sequence: CATRTGGVEQYF. In DNA, the CDR3 is TGTGCCACCAGGACAGGGGGCGTCGAGCAGTACTTC. The rearrangement uses TRBV15 and TRBJ2-7, with 10 bases lining up with TRBD1. The trim removed 6 bases at V and 6 bases at J, leaving 2 bases unmatched. Looked up from germline, CDR1 is LNHNV and CDR2 is YYDKDF (reference sequence). The CDR3 totals 12 residues.

V usage is TRBV6-5 and J usage is TRBJ2-7; D gene ambiguous. This CDR3 comprises 14 residues. Germline assignment: CDR1 MNHEY and CDR2 SVGAGI. V lost 6 bases to trimming and J lost 3 bases, with 15 bases between them. The DNA of the CDR3 is TGTGCCAGCAGGAAGGGTCGGACCGACTACGAGCAGTACTTC. Residues: CASRKGRTDYEQYF.

This clone was counted between two and nine times. The V gene is TRBV9, the J gene TRBJ1-1; D not resolved. Between the trimmed V and J ends, which lost 4 bases and 2 bases, there was a span of 12 bases. The CDR3 runs 14 residues. Germline V gene sequence: CDR1 SGDLS, CDR2 YYNGEE. In nucleotides, the CDR3 is TGTGCCAGCAGCTCCCGGGGTCTAAACACTGAAGCTTTCTTT. It encodes CASSSRGLNTEAFF. Variable domain in full (rest from reference TRBV9 and TRBJ1-1): DSGVTQTPKHLITATGQRVTLRCSPRSGDLSVYWYQQSLDQGLQFLIQYYNGEERAKGNILERFSAQQFPDLHSELNLSSLELGDSALYFCASSSRGLNTEAFFGQGTRLTVV.

This rearrangement joins TRBV9 to TRBJ1-6; no definite D call. CDR3 length: 15 residues. Germline V gives CDR1 SGDLS, CDR2 YYNGEE. The germline V and J ends were trimmed by 3 bases and 8 bases, with 15 bases remaining between them. Written as DNA, the CDR3 is TGTGCCAGCAGCGCCCAGGACCTGCGCGATTCACCCCTCCACTTT. As protein: CASSAQDLRDSPLHF.

The V gene is TRBV5-1, the J gene TRBJ1-4, with D possibly matching TRBD1 (5 bases). CDR1 is SGHRS and CDR2 is YFSETQ in the germline V gene. This CDR3 has 15 amino acids. Trimming left V 3 bases short and J 3 bases short, with 12 bases between. CDR3 in DNA: TGCGCCAGCAGCTCCGCAGGGTCTTCTAATGAAAAACTGTTTTTT. Its translation is CASSSAGSSNEKLFF.

This chain connects TRBV30 to TRBJ2-3, with 8 positions matching TRBD1. This CDR3 contains 12 residues. Germline assignment: CDR1 GTSNPN and CDR2 SVGIG (reference sequence). V lost 8 bases, J lost 0 bases, and 1 base stayed unmatched. The CDR3 nucleotides read TGTGCCCGGACAGGGAGCACAGATACGCAGTATTTT. Amino acid sequence: CARTGSTDTQYF.